One sample yielded the 30 T cell receptor beta chains listed below, sequenced in a study of blood T cell repertoires in COVID-19. Method: immunoSEQ multiplex PCR; TCRdb's copy keeps in-frame clones and lacks some. This table has around 65,000 clones, roughly 79% appearing once. What was sequenced was peripheral blood. These receptors all stem from a man aged 60 to 69 with acute or convalescent COVID-19.

The chain employs TRBV7-6 and TRBJ2-5; TRBD2 matches 10 bases. The CDR3 contains 18 residues. Looked up from germline, CDR1 is SGHVS and CDR2 is FNYEAQ. The V segment lost 5 bases and the J segment 4 bases; nucleotides outside the gene matches: 16. The chain's CDR3 is CASSPQTLAGGGRETQYF. In DNA form, the CDR3 reads TGTGCCAGCAGCCCCCAAACCTTAGCGGGGGGAGGCCGAGAGACCCAGTACTTC.

The chain recombines TRBV11-2 with TRBJ2-1; 16 bases map to TRBD2. Germline CDR1 SGHAT, CDR2 FQNNGV. The ends lost 4 bases at V and 0 bases at J; junction bases unmatched: 3. This CDR3 region has 18 residues. The CDR3 DNA follows: TGTGCCAGCAGCTCGGGACTAGCGGGGGGGAGCTCCTACAATGAGCAGTTCTTC. Protein: CASSSGLAGGSSYNEQFF.

The gene calls are TRBV5-1 and TRBJ2-2; TRBD1 might be the D (6 bases). Between the trimmed V and J ends, which lost 0 bases and 4 bases, there was a span of 10 bases. This CDR3 region has 15 residues. Germline-derived CDR1 and CDR2 are SGHRS and YFSETQ. This CDR3 reads CASSLGGQSTGELFF. CDR3 in DNA: TGCGCCAGCAGCTTGGGCGGACAGAGCACCGGGGAGCTGTTTTTT. Based on the CDR3 plus reference TRBV5-1 and TRBJ2-2, the full variable domain is KAGVTQTPRYLIKTRGQQVTLSCSPISGHRSVSWYQQTPGQGLQFLFEYFSETQRNKGNFPGRFSGRQFSNSRSEMNVSTLELGDSALYLCASSLGGQSTGELFFGEGSRLTVL.

V gene TRBV9 combines with J gene TRBJ1-3, with D tentatively TRBD1 (5 bases). The CDR3 consists of 16 residues. Trimming stripped 0 bases from V and 3 bases from J, with 13 bases between. Germline assignment: CDR1 SGDLS and CDR2 YYNGEE. The CDR3: CASSVDPGLGGNTIYF. The DNA for the CDR3 is TGTGCCAGCAGCGTAGACCCGGGACTAGGTGGAAACACCATATATTTT. Full variable domain (outside the CDR3, taken from reference TRBV9 and TRBJ1-3): DSGVTQTPKHLITATGQRVTLRCSPRSGDLSVYWYQQSLDQGLQFLIQYYNGEERAKGNILERFSAQQFPDLHSELNLSSLELGDSALYFCASSVDPGLGGNTIYFGEGSWLTVV.

The genes are TRBV6-2 or TRBV6-3 and TRBJ2-1; D gene ambiguous. The V gene lost 6 bases and the J gene lost 5 bases, with 8 bases spanning the gap. The length of the CDR3 is 12 residues. Germline V gene lookup returns CDR1 MNHEY and CDR2 SVGEGT. The CDR3 here is CASSPRDNEQFF. CDR3 bases: TGTGCCAGCAGCCCTCGGGACAATGAGCAGTTCTTC.

Only a few counts were recorded for this clone. This chain links TRBV19 with TRBJ2-7; D is unclear. The CDR3 is 13 amino acids. Trimming took 5 bases from V and 9 from J, leaving 17 bases between them. Per germline, CDR1 LNHDA and CDR2 SQIVND (reference sequence). CDR3 DNA sequence: TGTGCCAGTAGTCCCACGACCTTAGGCGGGCAGTACTTC. This translates into CASSPTTLGGQYF.

This clone was detected a few times. Here the CDR3 reads CASSRTVTQPQHF. The CDR3 DNA is TGTGCCAGCAGCCGTACGGTTACTCAGCCCCAGCATTTT. The chain combines TRBV7-9 with TRBJ1-5; no reliable D call. Looked up from germline, CDR1 is SEHNR and CDR2 is FQNEAQ (reference sequence). The V gene lost 5 bases and the J gene lost 6 bases, with 11 bases spanning the gap. The CDR3 spans 13 residues.

The CDR3 spells CASSRQGALFSNYGYTF. The CDR3 DNA reads as TGTGCCAGCAGCAGACAGGGGGCCCTCTTCTCTAACTATGGCTACACCTTC. J is TRBJ1-2 and V is TRBV3-1 (or the pseudogene TRBV3-2), with TRBD1 matching 10 bases. Germline CDR1 is LGHDT and CDR2 is YNNKEL (reference sequence). J was trimmed by 0 bases and V by 5 bases; bases with no gene match: 9. The CDR3 has 17 amino acids.

Only one count was recorded for this clone. The chain couples TRBV30 to TRBJ2-7, with a weak D call TRBD2 (5 bases). The V and J ends lost 6 bases and 2 bases respectively, with 11 bases between them. The CDR3 consists of 12 residues. Germline CDR1 and CDR2: GTSNPN and SVGIG (reference sequence). The CDR3 region has the DNA TGTGCCTGCCGGTGGCGGGCCTACGAGCAGTACTTC. This sequence encodes CACRWRAYEQYF.

V gene TRBV7-8 combines with J gene TRBJ1-5; 8 bases are shared with TRBD1. V lost 5 bases, J lost 1 base, and 10 bases stayed unmatched. The CDR3 runs to 17 residues. Germline assignment: CDR1 SGHVS and CDR2 FQNEAQ. The CDR3 spells CASSLGANRGSNQPQHF. CDR3 nucleotide sequence: TGTGCCAGCAGCCTAGGGGCCAACAGGGGGAGCAATCAGCCCCAGCATTTT. Together with reference TRBV7-8 and TRBJ1-5, the CDR3 gives the full variable domain: GAGVSQSPRYKVAKRGQDVALRCDPISGHVSLFWYQQALGQGPEFLTYFQNEAQLDKSGLPSDRFFAERPEGSVSTLKIQRTQQEDSAVYLCASSLGANRGSNQPQHFGDGTRLSIL.

V is TRBV9 and J is TRBJ2-1; 8 nucleotides line up with TRBD2. The trim removed 4 bases at V and 9 bases at J, leaving 9 bases unmatched. The CDR3 totals 14 residues. CDR1 and CDR2 (germline): SGDLS, YYNGEE. In DNA form, the CDR3 reads TGTGCCAGCAGCACCAGTCTGGCGGGGGGTGAGCAGTTCTTC. Encoded protein: CASSTSLAGGEQFF.

The chain has TRBV3-1 (or the pseudogene TRBV3-2) and TRBJ2-5; 8 nucleotides agree with TRBD2. The germline V gene encodes CDR1 LGHDT and CDR2 YNNKEL (reference sequence). The ends lost 4 bases at V and 5 bases at J; junction bases unmatched: 12. This CDR3 has 16 residues. CDR3 DNA: TGTGCCAGCAGCCCCCCTTGGGCTAGCGGGTTGGAGACCCAGTACTTC. Residues: CASSPPWASGLETQYF.

V gene TRBV6-4 combines with J gene TRBJ1-2, with a tentative D call TRBD1 (5 bases). CDR1 and CDR2 from the germline V gene are MRHNA and SNTAGT. Trimming stripped 3 bases from V and 4 bases from J, with 9 bases between. The CDR3 runs to 13 residues. DNA for the CDR3: TGTGCCAGCAGTGATACGGGGGGCTATGGCTACACCTTC. It translates to CASSDTGGYGYTF.

The rearrangement links TRBV6-2 or TRBV6-3 to TRBJ2-1; 7 nucleotides agree with TRBD1. This CDR3 is 19 amino acids long. Trimming took 2 bases from V and 2 from J; bases not matched to a gene: 15. Germline lookup yields CDR1 MNHEY and CDR2 SVGEGT. The CDR3: CASSYRNRYGDRTYNEQFF. CDR3 DNA sequence: TGTGCCAGCAGTTACAGAAACCGCTATGGGGACAGAACCTACAATGAGCAGTTCTTC.

To note about this clone: Different DNA sequences within this sample yield the same CDR3. This chain connects TRBV6-5 to TRBJ2-7, with D possibly TRBD1 on 6 matching bases. Trimming removed 6 bases from V and 0 bases from J, with 12 bases in between. Germline CDR1 is MNHEY and CDR2 is SVGAGI. The CDR3 covers 14 residues. The chain's CDR3 is CASSLQGISYEQYF. CDR3 coding DNA: TGTGCCAGCAGCCTCCAGGGGATCTCCTACGAGCAGTACTTC.

CDR3 nucleotides: TGTGCCAGCTCACCTTACTTCCGGGACAGGGGCAACGAGCAGTACTTC. Amino acid sequence: CASSPYFRDRGNEQYF. The chain employs TRBV18 and TRBJ2-7; TRBD1 matches at 10 bases. Germline V lookup: CDR1 KGHSH, CDR2 LQKENI. CDR3 size: 16 residues. The V gene end was trimmed by 3 bases and the J gene end by 5 bases; junction bases not matched to a gene: 10.

The chain couples TRBV11-3 to TRBJ2-1; 8 bases map to TRBD1. The V segment lost 5 bases and the J segment 10 bases; nucleotides outside the gene matches: 1. Looked up from germline, CDR1 is SGHNT and CDR2 is YENEEA. CDR3 length equals 11 residues. CDR3 DNA sequence: TGTGCCAGCAGCAGGGACAGGGAGCAGTTCTTC. Its translation: CASSRDREQFF.

About this clone: Relative to the germline gene, one junction end is altered; a read error may explain this. The chain has TRBV2 and TRBJ2-7; D perhaps matches TRBD1 (5 bases). Germline CDR1 and CDR2: SNHLY and FYNNEI. The CDR3 totals 8 residues. The CDR3 DNA reads as TGTGCCAGCACACAGGACCAATTC. Encoded protein: CASTQDQF.

The chain carries TRBV5-5 and TRBJ2-2; 7 bases align to TRBD1. The ends lost 4 bases at V and 1 base at J; junction bases unmatched: 4. The CDR3 length is 15 residues. Germline CDR1 and CDR2: SGHKS and YYEKEE (reference sequence). CDR3 loop: CASSPRTGNTGELFF. The DNA for the CDR3 is TGTGCCAGCAGCCCACGGACAGGGAACACCGGGGAGCTGTTTTTT.

This clone was observed once. The chain links TRBV6-5 to TRBJ2-7; 7 nucleotides match TRBD1. V lost 2 bases, J lost 2 bases, and 0 bases stayed unmatched. In germline, CDR1 is MNHEY, CDR2 SVGAGI. The CDR3 loop spans 13 amino acids. CDR3 loop: CASSYRGPYEQYF. The CDR3 DNA is TGTGCCAGCAGTTACAGGGGGCCCTACGAGCAGTACTTC.

This rearrangement joins TRBV4-3 to TRBJ2-1; a possible D gene is TRBD2 (5 bases). Germline V CDR1 and CDR2: LGHNA, YSLEER. The CDR3 has 15 residues. Trimming took 3 bases from V and 5 from J, leaving 14 bases between them. DNA for the CDR3: TGCGCCAGCAGCCACGATCCTACTAGGAACAATGAGCAGTTCTTC. It is translated as CASSHDPTRNNEQFF.

Notes on this clone: This may be a read error: a much more frequent sequence differs by one nucleotide. Within the sample, other DNA sequences also encode this same CDR3. The V gene is TRBV9, the J gene TRBJ2-7, with D possibly being TRBD1 (5 bases). This CDR3 spans 13 amino acids. Trimming took off 3 bases at V and 2 bases at J, with 9 bases between the two ends. Per germline, CDR1 SGDLS and CDR2 YYNGEE. CDR3 nucleotide sequence: TGTGCCAGCAGCGGGCAGGGCGCCTACGAGCAGTACTTC. Protein: CASSGQGAYEQYF.

The chain carries TRBV4-3 and TRBJ2-7; 7 bases are shared with TRBD2. Looked up from germline, CDR1 is LGHNA and CDR2 is YSLEER. The V and J ends lost 0 bases and 7 bases, in that order; junction bases with no gene match: 9. This CDR3 comprises 15 residues. The CDR3 loop reads CASSQDRTRAGEQYF. The CDR3 nucleotides are TGCGCCAGCAGCCAAGATAGGACTAGGGCGGGAGAGCAGTACTTC.

This chain links TRBV6-2 or TRBV6-3 with TRBJ1-1, with unresolved D. Trimming took 5 bases from V and 4 from J, leaving 14 bases between them. The CDR3 consists of 14 residues. Germline V CDR1 and CDR2: MNHEY, SVGEGT. CDR3 in DNA: TGTGCCAGCAGTACGCCAGCCAGAGGCACTGAAGCTTTCTTT. Residues: CASSTPARGTEAFF.

V gene TRBV7-2 combines with J gene TRBJ1-5; 7 nucleotides align to TRBD1. Looked up from germline, CDR1 is SGHTA and CDR2 is FQGNSA. With 5 bases clipped from V and 1 base from J, the junction kept 5 bases outside the gene matches. The CDR3 has 15 residues. In nucleotides, the CDR3 is TGTGCCAGCAGCACTTCAGGGGGGAGCAATCAGCCCCAGCATTTT. Amino acids: CASSTSGGSNQPQHF. The full variable domain, in which reference TRBV7-2 and TRBJ1-5 provide the parts outside the CDR3, is GAGVSQSPSNKVTEKGKDVELRCDPISGHTALYWYRQSLGQGLEFLIYFQGNSAPDKSGLPSDRFSAERTGGSVSTLTIQRTQQEDSAVYLCASSTSGGSNQPQHFGDGTRLSIL.

The chain is built from TRBV7-2 and TRBJ1-3; D may be TRBD1 (6 bases). Germline-derived CDR1 and CDR2 are SGHTA and FQGNSA. The V gene lost 4 bases and the J gene lost 2 bases, with 21 bases spanning the gap. The CDR3 spans 18 residues. The CDR3 sequence is CASSYRSPLQGTGNTIYF. Here the CDR3 DNA reads TGTGCCAGCAGCTACCGATCTCCATTACAGGGAACTGGAAACACCATATATTTT. Using reference TRBV7-2 and TRBJ1-3 for the parts outside the CDR3, the full variable domain is GAGVSQSPSNKVTEKGKDVELRCDPISGHTALYWYRQSLGQGLEFLIYFQGNSAPDKSGLPSDRFSAERTGGSVSTLTIQRTQQEDSAVYLCASSYRSPLQGTGNTIYFGEGSWLTVV.

The chain joins TRBV18 to TRBJ2-1; 11 bases line up with TRBD2. The CDR3 has 14 amino acids. V was pared by 4 bases and J by 6 bases, with 2 bases of the junction left unmatched. The V gene's germline CDR1 is KGHSH and CDR2 LQKENI. The CDR3 spells CASSLAGGSNEQFF. The CDR3 nucleotides read TGTGCCAGCTCACTAGCGGGGGGGAGCAATGAGCAGTTCTTC.

The genes are TRBV6-5 and TRBJ1-3, with no clear D. Germline V gene lookup returns CDR1 MNHEY and CDR2 SVGAGI. V was shortened by 11 bases and J by 0 bases, with 8 bases between the two germline ends. CDR3 length: 12 amino acids. The CDR3 sequence is CAANSSGNTIYF. The CDR3 DNA is TGTGCCGCCAACAGCTCTGGAAACACCATATATTTT.

The chain links TRBV21-1 to TRBJ2-7; TRBD2 reflects the table's D call only, with no check against the DNA. TRBV21-1 is given as a pseudogene. This CDR3 is built from 22 residues. Written as DNA, the CDR3 is TGTGCCAGCAGCAAAGAGCAGTGGAGGCCAGGCTCGATCACAGATTTGTCCCACGAGCAGTACTTC. The encoded protein is CASSKEQWRPGSITDLSHEQYF.

This clone occurred a few times. V is TRBV4-1 and J is TRBJ1-1, with D unresolved. V was clipped by 2 bases and J by 0 bases, with 7 bases between them. The CDR3 length is 14 residues. Per germline, CDR1 MGHRA and CDR2 YSYEKL. The CDR3 DNA sequence: TGCGCCAGCAGCCAACTAGGCCTGAACACTGAAGCTTTCTTT. Protein product: CASSQLGLNTEAFF.